The 19 T cell receptor beta chains below were found in one sample sequenced in a study of blood T cell repertoires in COVID-19 (dated by TCRdb to the early 2020s). Library preparation employed the immunoSEQ multiplex PCR assay. Entries here come from immuneACCESS through TCRdb and include only in-frame sequences with V and J called. Some clones fail to appear in such tables; in the studies checked, an unresolved V gene covers under half of the shortfall, and the cause of the remainder is unknown. The sample table lists approximately 120,000 clones, approximately 80% of them with a count of one. 3.5% to 4% of the sample is held by the ten biggest clonotypes. Sequencing input: peripheral blood. Source of these receptors: a woman in her forties or fifties with acute or convalescent COVID-19.

This clone has just one count. The V and J genes are TRBV5-4 and TRBJ1-1; D gene uncertain. CDR1 and CDR2 (germline): SGHNT, YYREEE (reference sequence). This CDR3 contains 13 residues. The V gene lost 1 base and the J gene lost 11 bases, with 15 bases spanning the gap. The DNA for the CDR3 is TGTGCCAGCAGCTTGCCCGGAGAGAGAGAGGCTTTCTTT. Translation gives CASSLPGEREAFF.

V usage is TRBV4-1 and J usage is TRBJ1-2; TRBD1 aligns across 8 bases. The CDR3 has 15 residues. After removal of 0 bases from V and 7 bases from J, the junction contained 7 bases not matched to a gene. Germline CDR1 MGHRA, CDR2 YSYEKL. CDR3 nucleotide sequence: TGCGCCAGCAGCCAAGATGGACGGGACAGGCTTGGCTACACCTTC. It yields the protein CASSQDGRDRLGYTF.

The CDR3 sequence is CASTTGTGHEQYF. For the CDR3, the DNA is TGTGCCAGCACTACCGGGACAGGTCACGAGCAGTACTTC. This rearrangement joins TRBV12-3 or TRBV12-4 to TRBJ2-7; 8 positions match TRBD1. V lost 7 bases to trimming and J lost 5 bases; unmatched junction nucleotides: 7. The CDR3 is made up of 13 amino acids.

The rearrangement uses TRBV6-5 and TRBJ2-7; 8 bases line up with TRBD1. The CDR3 runs to 14 residues. Germline lookup yields CDR1 MNHEY and CDR2 SVGAGI. With 2 bases clipped from V and 3 bases from J, the junction kept 3 bases outside the gene matches. CDR3: CASSYGQGGYEQYF. The CDR3 nucleotides are TGTGCCAGCAGTTACGGACAGGGTGGCTACGAGCAGTACTTC.

This clone has just a few counts. V and J are TRBV9 and TRBJ1-2, with a weak D call TRBD1 (5 bases). The CDR3 has 14 amino acids. Germline loops: CDR1 SGDLS, CDR2 YYNGEE. Trimming left V 0 bases short and J 6 bases short, with 12 bases between. The CDR3: CASSVGRVRNGYTF. The CDR3 DNA is TGTGCCAGCAGCGTAGGCAGGGTAAGGAATGGCTACACCTTC.

The chain uses TRBV3-1 (or the pseudogene TRBV3-2) and TRBJ1-1, with 7 bases matching TRBD1. The trim removed 4 bases at V and 1 base at J, leaving 3 bases unmatched. Germline CDR1 LGHDT, CDR2 YNNKEL (reference sequence). The length of the CDR3 is 14 residues. The CDR3 DNA reads as TGTGCCAGCAGCCCGGGACAGAGGAACACTGAAGCTTTCTTT. Protein product: CASSPGQRNTEAFF.

DNA for the CDR3: TGTGCCAGCAGCTTAGTGATGGAGAGCTCCTATAATTCACCCCTCCACTTT. Translation gives CASSLVMESSYNSPLHF. V is TRBV7-9 and J is TRBJ1-6; no clear D gene. The CDR3 totals 17 residues. CDR1 and CDR2 from the germline V gene are SEHNR and FQNEAQ (reference sequence). Trimming took 1 base from V and 0 from J, leaving 10 bases between them. Complete variable domain (other parts from reference TRBV7-9 and TRBJ1-6): DTGVSQNPRHKITKRGQNVTFRCDPISEHNRLYWYRQTLGQGPEFLTYFQNEAQLEKSRLLSDRFSAERPKGSFSTLEIQRTEQGDSAMYLCASSLVMESSYNSPLHFGNGTRLTVT.

The chain combines TRBV10-2 with TRBJ2-3, with 10 nucleotides matching TRBD2. CDR1 WSHSY and CDR2 SAAADI come from the germline V gene. The CDR3 is made up of 19 amino acids. With 4 bases clipped from V and 0 bases from J, the junction kept 13 bases outside the gene matches. The DNA of the CDR3 is TGCGCCAGCAGTGGGGCTAGCGGGGGCCCTCGTGCTAGCACAGATACGCAGTATTTT. Residues: CASSGASGGPRASTDTQYF.

This clone showed up just once. The V gene is TRBV30, the J gene TRBJ1-5; maybe TRBD1 (5 bases). The CDR3 spans 13 residues. V shed 0 bases and J shed 6 bases, with 9 bases lying between them. The germline gives CDR1 GTSNPN, CDR2 SVGIG (reference sequence). DNA for the CDR3: TGTGCCTGGAGTGTTGGGGGGAGTCAGCCCCAGCATTTT. Encoded protein: CAWSVGGSQPQHF.

The chain carries TRBV27 and TRBJ2-1, with D maybe TRBD2 (6 bases). This CDR3 is built from 15 residues. V was pared by 7 bases and J by 4 bases, with 17 bases between. Germline V CDR1 and CDR2: MNHEY, SMNVEV (reference sequence). CDR3 residues: CASTAEPAGYNEQFF. The CDR3, as DNA: TGTGCCAGCACCGCAGAGCCTGCGGGGTACAATGAGCAGTTCTTC.

This clone was recorded only once. The chain couples TRBV6-2 or TRBV6-3 to TRBJ2-5; D is unresolved. The CDR3 spans 15 residues. V was trimmed by 5 bases and J by 2 bases, leaving 15 bases between them. The germline CDR1 and CDR2 sequences are MNHEY and SVGEGT. The CDR3 loop is CASSAQNRKQETQYF. CDR3 in DNA: TGTGCCAGCAGTGCCCAAAACAGAAAACAAGAGACCCAGTACTTC.

J is TRBJ1-6 and V is TRBV28, with 12 bases aligning to TRBD1. Germline V lookup: CDR1 MDHEN, CDR2 SYDVKM. V shed 9 bases, J shed 7 bases, and the junction held 10 bases outside the gene matches. The CDR3 consists of 16 residues. The CDR3 DNA sequence: TGTGCCAGTACTGCCGGGACAGGGGGCCGCAATTCACCCCTCCACTTT. It yields the protein CASTAGTGGRNSPLHF.

The chain has TRBV15 and TRBJ2-3; 7 positions match TRBD2. The CDR3 is made up of 18 amino acids. V lost 5 bases and J lost 2; bases outside the gene matches: 16. Germline assignment: CDR1 LNHNV and CDR2 YYDKDF (reference sequence). The CDR3 nucleotides read TGTGCCACCAGCGGATACTACAGGCTCGCGGGGGACACAGATACGCAGTATTTT. It yields the protein CATSGYYRLAGDTDTQYF.

The V gene is TRBV30, the J gene TRBJ2-2, with TRBD2 identical over 8 bases. CDR1 and CDR2 (germline): GTSNPN, SVGIG (reference sequence). CDR3 length equals 15 residues. In nucleotides, the CDR3 is TGTGCTGTGACAAGAGCGGGAGTAGGAACCGGGGAGCTGTTTTTT. Translating it yields CAVTRAGVGTGELFF.

CDR3 sequence reads: CASSIVRTSFIEQFF. The CDR3 nucleotides are TGTGCCAGTAGTATCGTCAGGACTAGTTTTATTGAGCAGTTCTTC. This rearrangement joins TRBV19 to TRBJ2-1; 7 bases match TRBD2. The CDR3 totals 15 residues. Per germline, CDR1 LNHDA and CDR2 SQIVND (reference sequence). The trim removed 3 bases at V and 9 bases at J, leaving 11 bases unmatched. The entire variable domain, with the rest obtained from reference TRBV19 and TRBJ2-1, is as follows: DGGITQSPKYLFRKEGQNVTLSCEQNLNHDAMYWYRQDPGQGLRLIYYSQIVNDFQKGDIAEGYSVSREKKESFPLTVTSAQKNPTAFYLCASSIVRTSFIEQFFGPGTRLTVL.

The chain has TRBV2 and TRBJ1-1, with D possibly TRBD1 on 6 matching bases. Germline V gene data show CDR1 as SNHLY and CDR2 as FYNNEI. V dropped 7 bases and J dropped 11 bases, with 14 bases sitting between them. This CDR3 spans 11 amino acids. The CDR3 sequence is CASKPDSQAFF. The CDR3 bases are TGTGCCAGCAAACCGGACAGCCAGGCTTTCTTT. The whole variable domain, remainder taken from reference TRBV2 and TRBJ1-1, is EPEVTQTPSHQVTQMGQEVILRCVPISNHLYFYWYRQILGQKVEFLVSFYNNEISEKSEIFDDQFSVERPDGSNFTLKIRSTKLEDSAMYFCASKPDSQAFFGQGTRLTVV.

The CDR3 reads CASSRDRVLYGYTF. The CDR3 bases are TGTGCCAGCAGCCGGGACAGGGTTCTATATGGCTACACCTTC. This rearrangement joins TRBV5-4 to TRBJ1-2; 9 nucleotides line up with TRBD1. With 4 bases clipped from V and 5 bases from J, the junction kept 6 bases outside the gene matches. This CDR3 has 14 amino acids. Germline V CDR1 and CDR2: SGHNT, YYREEE (reference sequence).

The rearrangement links TRBV4-1 to TRBJ2-6; weak D call: TRBD1 (6 bases). The CDR3 covers 19 residues. V was trimmed by 0 bases and J by 0 bases, leaving 15 bases between them. Germline values: CDR1 MGHRA, CDR2 YSYEKL. CDR3 nucleotide sequence: TGCGCCAGCAGCCAAGAACCTTGGACAGCTTACTCTGGGGCCAACGTCCTGACTTTC. Encoded protein: CASSQEPWTAYSGANVLTF.

The chain recombines TRBV7-2 with TRBJ1-2, with a weak D call TRBD1 (5 bases). The germline V gene has CDR1 SGHTA and CDR2 FQGNSA. The CDR3 extends over 15 amino acids. Trimming left V 1 base short and J 4 bases short, with 13 bases between. CDR3 sequence: CASSLDKGLGYGYTF. The CDR3 DNA reads TGTGCCAGCAGCTTAGATAAGGGGCTAGGCTATGGCTACACCTTC.